Listed below are T cell receptor beta chains from one sample, sequenced in a study of cytomegalovirus exposure and HLA in healthy donors. Generated by immunoSEQ multiplex PCR, the TCRdb table keeps only in-frame clones and is missing some. The data hold over 150,000 clones, with around 80% observed a single time. The sample comprised PBMCs. The receptors here all came from a girl aged 2 to 9 in good health and CMV-seropositive. Both conserved end residues are part of each CDR3. A D gene is named only where the DNA matches it firmly. Clone size, where shown, is once, few, many, or a class for clones that have expanded.

d_gene,abundance,j_gene,v_gene,CDR3aa,CDR3nt
-,once,TRBJ2-4,TRBV4-1,CASKLSVAKNIQYF,TGCGCCAGCAAGTTGTCAGTAGCCAAAAACATTCAGTACTTC
-,-,TRBJ1-3,TRBV7-6,CASSLTFSGGPDTIYF,TGTGCCAGCAGCTTAACCTTCTCGGGGGGGCCGGACACCATATATTTT
-,-,TRBJ2-1,TRBV6-1,CASSFVGSGQFF,TGTGCCAGCAGTTTTGTAGGGAGTGGGCAGTTCTTC
-,-,TRBJ2-5,TRBV5-4,CASSLGQGGSETQYF,TGTGCCAGCAGCTTGGGGCAGGGTGGTTCCGAGACCCAGTACTTC
TRBD2,-,TRBJ2-7,TRBV7-8,CASSLGLAGENKYEQYF,TGTGCCAGCAGCTTAGGTCTAGCGGGAGAAAATAAGTACGAGCAGTACTTC
-,-,TRBJ1-1,TRBV30,CAWSATNTEAFF,TGTGCCTGGAGTGCGACTAACACTGAAGCTTTCTTT
-,-,TRBJ2-7,TRBV4-1,CASSQAIGEYEQYF,TGCGCCAGCAGCCAAGCAATTGGAGAGTACGAGCAGTACTTC
-,-,TRBJ2-7,TRBV2,CASSVQGTYEQYF,TGTGCCAGCAGTGTACAGGGCACCTACGAGCAGTACTTC
-,-,TRBJ1-2,TRBV11-2,CASSLGNGEYTF,TGTGCCAGCAGCTTAGGGAATGGGGAGTACACCTTC
TRBD2,-,TRBJ2-3,TRBV6-8,CASSHGRLGGVCITDTQYF,TGTGCCAGCAGCCACGGCCGGTTGGGAGGGGTATGTATCACAGATACGCAGTATTTT
TRBD1,-,TRBJ1-5,TRBV15,CATPGQGDSQPQHF,TGTGCCACCCCGGGACAGGGAGACTCACAGCCCCAGCATTTT
TRBD1,once,TRBJ2-7,TRBV5-4,CASRTDRDILSYEQYF,TGTGCCAGCAGAACGGACAGGGACATCCTCTCCTACGAGCAGTACTTC
-,-,TRBJ2-3,TRBV6-1,CASSEAYTETDTQYF,TGTGCCAGCAGTGAAGCATACACAGAGACAGATACGCAGTATTTT
-,-,TRBJ2-2,TRBV19,CASSNRLWTGELFF,TGTGCCAGTAGTAACAGGCTGTGGACCGGGGAGCTGTTTTTT
-,-,TRBJ1-3,TRBV9,CASSVGGSSGNTIYF,TGTGCCAGCAGCGTAGGCGGGAGCTCTGGAAACACCATATATTTT
-,-,TRBJ1-1,TRBV6-5,CASSSGGYTEAFF,TGTGCCAGCAGTTCCGGGGGTTACACTGAAGCTTTCTTT
TRBD1,once,TRBJ2-1,TRBV19,CASSIDLPDRWGKQFF,TGTGCCAGTAGTATAGATCTACCGGACAGGTGGGGAAAGCAGTTCTTC
-,few,TRBJ1-5,TRBV6-1,CASSEISYSQPQHF,TGTGCCAGCAGTGAAATCAGTTACAGTCAGCCCCAGCATTTT
TRBD1,few,TRBJ1-2,TRBV10-3,CAIRVTGGGHYGYTF,TGTGCCATCAGGGTTACAGGGGGCGGCCACTATGGCTACACCTTC
TRBD1,-,TRBJ1-4,TRBV13,CASKQGASRYEKLFF,TGTGCCAGCAAACAGGGGGCGTCTAGGTATGAAAAACTGTTTTTT
-,-,TRBJ1-1,TRBV9,CASSVVRGISWNTEAFF,TGTGCCAGCAGCGTAGTTCGGGGGATCTCGTGGAACACTGAAGCTTTCTTT
-,-,TRBJ1-2,TRBV19,CASSRPGGELYGYTF,TGTGCCAGTAGTAGGCCTGGCGGAGAACTCTATGGCTACACCTTC
-,once,TRBJ2-7,TRBV27,CASSGAGSSSYEQYF,TGTGCCAGCAGTGGAGCGGGTTCTAGCTCCTACGAGCAGTACTTC
-,-,TRBJ2-7,TRBV5-1,CASSWAQGPGYEQYF,TGCGCCAGCAGCTGGGCACAGGGCCCCGGATACGAGCAGTACTTC
TRBD1,-,TRBJ2-2,TRBV10-1,CASSESTGSAGELFF,TGCGCCAGCAGTGAGTCGACAGGGTCGGCCGGGGAGCTGTTTTTT
-,-,TRBJ1-1,TRBV7-3,CASSYRDTTEAFF,TGTGCCAGCAGCTATCGGGACACCACTGAAGCTTTCTTT
-,-,TRBJ2-2,TRBV2,CASIKGANTGELFF,TGTGCCAGCATTAAGGGAGCTAACACCGGGGAGCTGTTTTTT
TRBD2,once,TRBJ2-1,TRBV7-9,CASSSGEREGSYNEQFF,TGTGCCAGCAGCTCTGGGGAGCGGGAGGGATCCTACAATGAGCAGTTCTTC
TRBD2,-,TRBJ2-7,TRBV6-5,CASRRLAGEQYF,TGTGCCAGCAGAAGACTAGCGGGCGAGCAGTACTTC
-,-,TRBJ2-2,TRBV6-6,CASSSLNTGELFF,TGTGCCAGCAGTTCCCTCAACACCGGGGAGCTGTTTTTT
-,-,TRBJ2-1,TRBV19,CASSVSGTSYNEQFF,TGTGCCAGTAGCGTCAGCGGGACATCGTACAATGAGCAGTTCTTC
-,-,TRBJ1-2,TRBV6-1,CASSEVIKTDNYGYTF,TGTGCCAGCAGTGAAGTAATAAAGACAGACAACTATGGCTACACCTTC
-,-,TRBJ2-7,TRBV28,CASKDTRRHEQYF,TGTGCCAGCAAGGACACCCGGCGACACGAGCAGTACTTC
-,-,TRBJ2-1,TRBV4-1,CASSQDSVASAYNEQFF,TGCGCCAGCAGCCAAGACTCAGTGGCTAGCGCATACAATGAGCAGTTCTTC